Shown below are 6 T cell receptor beta chains from a single sample sequenced in a study of T cells in Graves' hyperthyroidism and ophthalmopathy. Regions amplified from RNA transcripts were the TCR beta CDR3 regions. Researchers ran a first-round RT-PCR on the TCR CDR3 using the HTBI primer set. TCRdb reanalysed the multiplex PCR reads using MiXCR and keeps one entry per CDR3 protein. The sample carries 380,000 or so distinct CDR3 sequences, roughly 14% recorded once. Sequencing was performed on blood. The source of these receptors is a woman in her thirties with Graves' hyperthyroidism.

With respect to this clonotype: Relative to the germline gene, one junction end is altered; a read error may explain this. The V and J genes are TRBV7-7 and TRBJ2-1; D uncertain. Germline V gene sequence: CDR1 SSHAT, CDR2 FNYEAQ (reference sequence). CDR3 length equals 16 residues. The chain's CDR3 is CASSMLGLPQFHEQFF. The CDR3 coding sequence is TGTGCTAGCAGCATGCTCGGGTTACCACAATTCCATGAGCAGTTCTTC.

The table lists this clonotype with many counts. The chain employs TRBV28 and TRBJ1-4, with 7 bases that match TRBD1. The CDR3 is 13 amino acids. Germline CDR1 is MDHEN and CDR2 is SYDVKM. J gave up 7 bases and V 6 bases, and 5 bases lay outside the gene matches. The CDR3 sequence is CASRQQGTEKLFF. CDR3 DNA: TGTGCCAGCAGGCAACAGGGGACTGAAAAACTGTTTTTT.

This clonotype was recorded many times. V and J are TRBV28 and TRBJ2-2, with no clear D. Trimming shortened V by 7 bases and J by 6 bases, and 9 bases separated the two germline ends. In germline, CDR1 is MDHEN, CDR2 SYDVKM. This CDR3 is built from 12 residues. Written as DNA, the CDR3 is TGTGCCAGCACCTTCAGGCCCGGGGAGCTGTTTTTT. Amino acids: CASTFRPGELFF.

This clonotype has at least ten counts. The J gene is TRBJ2-4, the V gene TRBV11-2, with 8 positions matching TRBD2. CDR1 and CDR2 from the germline V gene are SGHAT and FQNNGV. This CDR3 region has 17 residues. V shed 4 bases, J shed 3 bases, and the junction held 11 bases outside the gene matches. Here the CDR3 DNA reads TGTGCCAGCAGCTCACCCGGGGGGGCGACGGTCAAAAACATTCAGTACTTC. Residues: CASSSPGGATVKNIQYF.

This clonotype was counted between two and nine times. CDR3 region: CSARWLAGYNEQFF. The CDR3 nucleotides are TGCAGTGCTAGGTGGCTAGCGGGTTACAATGAGCAGTTCTTC. V is TRBV20-1 and J is TRBJ2-1; 8 positions match TRBD2. CDR3 length: 14 residues. The J segment lost 4 bases and the V segment lost 3 bases, leaving 5 bases of the junction unmatched. In germline, CDR1 is DFQATT, CDR2 SNEGSKA (reference sequence).

This clonotype showed up many times. The chain joins TRBV28 to TRBJ2-5; TRBD2 is a possible D gene (6 bases). V lost 1 base to trimming and J lost 5 bases, with 11 bases between them. The CDR3 length is 14 residues. Germline V lookup: CDR1 MDHEN, CDR2 SYDVKM. The CDR3: CASSLSGRWETQYF. For the CDR3, the DNA is TGTGCCAGCAGTTTATCGGGGAGGTGGGAGACCCAGTACTTC.